Reported below is one T cell receptor beta chain. Sequenced by immunoSEQ multiplex PCR; TCRdb stores in-frame clones only, minus some. The sample holds about 140,000 clones, approximately 94% seen once. The CDR3 contains 16 residues. Germline V gene data show CDR1 as SEHNR and CDR2 as FQNEAQ (reference sequence). V was pared by 3 bases and J by 2 bases, with 2 bases of the junction left unmatched. The source of the sample is a study of control samples from healthy donors and cancer patients. Sequenced input: blood. The source of this sequence is a middle-aged man in good health. The rearrangement uses TRBV7-9 and TRBJ2-7; 15 bases match TRBD2. The CDR3 DNA reads TGTGCCAGCAGCTTCGGACTAGCGGGAGGGCCCTACGAGCAGTACTTC. Protein sequence: CASSFGLAGGPYEQYF. The full variable domain, in which reference TRBV7-9 and TRBJ2-7 provide the parts outside the CDR3, is DTGVSQNPRHKITKRGQNVTFRCDPISEHNRLYWYRQTLGQGPEFLTYFQNEAQLEKSRLLSDRFSAERPKGSFSTLEIQRTEQGDSAMYLCASSFGLAGGPYEQYFGPGTRLTVT.